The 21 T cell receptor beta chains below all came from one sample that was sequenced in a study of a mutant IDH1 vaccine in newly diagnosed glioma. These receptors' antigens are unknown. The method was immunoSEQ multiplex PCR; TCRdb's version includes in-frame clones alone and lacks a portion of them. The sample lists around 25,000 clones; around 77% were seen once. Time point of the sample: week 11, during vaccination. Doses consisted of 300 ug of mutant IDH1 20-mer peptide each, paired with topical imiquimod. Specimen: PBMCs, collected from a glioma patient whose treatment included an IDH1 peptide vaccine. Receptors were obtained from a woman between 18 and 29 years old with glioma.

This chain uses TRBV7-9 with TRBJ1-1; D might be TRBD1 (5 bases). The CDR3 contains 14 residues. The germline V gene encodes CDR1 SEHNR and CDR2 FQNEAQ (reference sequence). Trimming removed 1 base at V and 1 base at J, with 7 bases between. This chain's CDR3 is CASSLGQPNTEAFF. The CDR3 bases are TGTGCCAGCAGCTTAGGACAGCCGAACACTGAAGCTTTCTTT.

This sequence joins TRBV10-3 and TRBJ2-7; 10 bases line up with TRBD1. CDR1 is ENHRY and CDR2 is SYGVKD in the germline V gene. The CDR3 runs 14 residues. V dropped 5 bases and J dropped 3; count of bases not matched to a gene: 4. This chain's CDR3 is CAISPGQGLYEQYF. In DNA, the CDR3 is TGTGCCATCAGTCCGGGACAGGGGCTCTACGAGCAGTACTTC.

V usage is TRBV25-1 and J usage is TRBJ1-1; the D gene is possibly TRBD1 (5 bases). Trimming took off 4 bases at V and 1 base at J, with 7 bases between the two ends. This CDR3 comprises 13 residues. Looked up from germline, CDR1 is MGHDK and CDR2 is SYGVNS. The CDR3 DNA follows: TGTGCCAGCAGTGCCACAGGGAACACTGAAGCTTTCTTT. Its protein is CASSATGNTEAFF. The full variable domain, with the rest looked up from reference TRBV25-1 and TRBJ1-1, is EADIYQTPRYLVIGTGKKITLECSQTMGHDKMYWYQQDPGMELHLIHYSYGVNSTEKGDLSSESTVSRIRTEHFPLTLESARPSHTSQYLCASSATGNTEAFFGQGTRLTVV.

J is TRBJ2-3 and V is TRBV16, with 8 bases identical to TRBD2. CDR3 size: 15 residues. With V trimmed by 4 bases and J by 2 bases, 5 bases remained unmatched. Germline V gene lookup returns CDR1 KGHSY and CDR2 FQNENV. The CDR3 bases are TGTGCCAGCAGCCCAACACTAGCGGTCACAGATACGCAGTATTTT. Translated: CASSPTLAVTDTQYF. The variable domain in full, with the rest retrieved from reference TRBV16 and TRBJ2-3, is GEEVAQTPKHLVRGEGQKAKLYCAPIKGHSYVFWYQQVLKNEFKFLISFQNENVFDETGMPKERFSAKCLPNSPCSLEIQATKLEDSAVYFCASSPTLAVTDTQYFGPGTRLTVL.

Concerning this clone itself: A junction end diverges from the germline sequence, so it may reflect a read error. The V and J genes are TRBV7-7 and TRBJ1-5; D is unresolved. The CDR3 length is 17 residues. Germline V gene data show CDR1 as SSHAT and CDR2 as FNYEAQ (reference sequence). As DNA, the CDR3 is TGTGCTAGCAGTTACTGTTGGACGGAGGATAGCAATCAGCCCCAGCATTTT. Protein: CASSYCWTEDSNQPQHF.

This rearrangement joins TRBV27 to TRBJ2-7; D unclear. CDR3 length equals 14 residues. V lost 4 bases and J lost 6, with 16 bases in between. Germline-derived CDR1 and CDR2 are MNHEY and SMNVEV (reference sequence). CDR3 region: CASSSHTGSREQYF. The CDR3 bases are TGTGCCAGCAGTTCCCATACCGGGTCGCGCGAGCAGTACTTC.

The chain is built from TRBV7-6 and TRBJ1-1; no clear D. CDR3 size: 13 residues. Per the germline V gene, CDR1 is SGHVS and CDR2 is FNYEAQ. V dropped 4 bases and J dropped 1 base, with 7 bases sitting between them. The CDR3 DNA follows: TGTGCCAGCAGCTATCAAGAGAACACTGAAGCTTTCTTT. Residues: CASSYQENTEAFF.

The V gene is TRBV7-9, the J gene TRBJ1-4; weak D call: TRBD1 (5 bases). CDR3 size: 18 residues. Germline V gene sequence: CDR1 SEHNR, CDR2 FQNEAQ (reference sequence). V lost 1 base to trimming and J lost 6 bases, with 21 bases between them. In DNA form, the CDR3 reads TGTGCCAGCAGCTTAGGTATTATGTTTAGGGGACTGGATGAAAAACTGTTTTTT. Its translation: CASSLGIMFRGLDEKLFF.

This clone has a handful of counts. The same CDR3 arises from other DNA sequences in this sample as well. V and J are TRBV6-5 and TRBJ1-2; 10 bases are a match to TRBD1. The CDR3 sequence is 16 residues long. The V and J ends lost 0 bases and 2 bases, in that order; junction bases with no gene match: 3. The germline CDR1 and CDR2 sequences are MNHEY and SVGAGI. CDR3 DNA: TGTGCCAGCAGTTACTCAAGGACAGGGGGAAACTATGGCTACACCTTC. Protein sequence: CASSYSRTGGNYGYTF.

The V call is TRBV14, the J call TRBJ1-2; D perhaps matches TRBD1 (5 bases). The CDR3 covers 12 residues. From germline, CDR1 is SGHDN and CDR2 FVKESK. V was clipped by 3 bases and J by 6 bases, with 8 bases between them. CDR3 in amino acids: CASSQGVDGYTF. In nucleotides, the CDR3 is TGTGCCAGCAGCCAGGGGGTGGATGGCTACACCTTC.

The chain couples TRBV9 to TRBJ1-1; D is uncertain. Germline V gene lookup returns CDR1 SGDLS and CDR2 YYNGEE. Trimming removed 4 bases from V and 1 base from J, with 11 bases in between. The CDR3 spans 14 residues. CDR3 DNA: TGTGCCAGCAGCCCCGCAGCGGGGAACACTGAAGCTTTCTTT. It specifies CASSPAAGNTEAFF.

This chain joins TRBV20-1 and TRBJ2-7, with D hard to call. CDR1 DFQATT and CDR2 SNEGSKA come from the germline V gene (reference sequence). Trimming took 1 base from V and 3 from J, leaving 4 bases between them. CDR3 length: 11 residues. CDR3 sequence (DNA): TGCAGTGCTAGAGCCGGCTACGAGCAGTACTTC. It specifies CSARAGYEQYF.

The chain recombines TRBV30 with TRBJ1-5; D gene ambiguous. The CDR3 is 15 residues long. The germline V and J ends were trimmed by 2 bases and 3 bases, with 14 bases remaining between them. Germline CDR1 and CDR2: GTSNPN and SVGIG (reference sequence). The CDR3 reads CAWSRGVLTNQPQHF. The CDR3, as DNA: TGTGCCTGGAGTCGCGGGGTTCTGACCAATCAGCCCCAGCATTTT.

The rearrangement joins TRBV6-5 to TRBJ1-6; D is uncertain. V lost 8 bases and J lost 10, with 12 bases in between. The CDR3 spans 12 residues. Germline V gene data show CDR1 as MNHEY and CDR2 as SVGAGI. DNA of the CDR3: TGTGCCAGCGGCCGCGGGAGGTCACCCCTCCACTTT. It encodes CASGRGRSPLHF.

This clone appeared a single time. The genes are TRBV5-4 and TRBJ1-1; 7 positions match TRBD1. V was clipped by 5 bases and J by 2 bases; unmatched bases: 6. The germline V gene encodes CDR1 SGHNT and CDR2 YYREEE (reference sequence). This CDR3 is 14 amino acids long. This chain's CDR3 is CASRPQGTNTEAFF. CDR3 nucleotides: TGTGCCAGCAGACCACAGGGGACAAACACTGAAGCTTTCTTT.

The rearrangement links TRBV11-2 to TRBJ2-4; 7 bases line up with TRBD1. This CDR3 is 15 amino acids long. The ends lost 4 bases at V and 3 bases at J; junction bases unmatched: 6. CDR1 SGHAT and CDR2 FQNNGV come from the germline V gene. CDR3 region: CASSSDRWSKNIQYF. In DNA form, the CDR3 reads TGTGCCAGCAGCTCGGACAGGTGGAGCAAAAACATTCAGTACTTC.

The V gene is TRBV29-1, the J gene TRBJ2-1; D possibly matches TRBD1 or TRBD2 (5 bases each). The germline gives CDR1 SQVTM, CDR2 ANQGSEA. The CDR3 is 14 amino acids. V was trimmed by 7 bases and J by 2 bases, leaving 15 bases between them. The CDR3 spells CSGEGTEAYNEQFF. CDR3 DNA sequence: TGCAGCGGCGAGGGGACGGAAGCCTACAATGAGCAGTTCTTC.

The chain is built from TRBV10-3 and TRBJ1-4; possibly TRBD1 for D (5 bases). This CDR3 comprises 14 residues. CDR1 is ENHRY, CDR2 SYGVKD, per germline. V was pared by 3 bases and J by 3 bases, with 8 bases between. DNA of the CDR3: TGTGCCATCAGTGAACCGGGGGCTAATGAAAAACTGTTTTTT. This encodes CAISEPGANEKLFF.

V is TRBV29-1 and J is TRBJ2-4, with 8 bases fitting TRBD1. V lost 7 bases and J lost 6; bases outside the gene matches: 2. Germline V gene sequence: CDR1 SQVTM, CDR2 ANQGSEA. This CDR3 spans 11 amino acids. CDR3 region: CSATGGNIQYF. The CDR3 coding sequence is TGCAGCGCTACAGGGGGAAACATTCAGTACTTC.

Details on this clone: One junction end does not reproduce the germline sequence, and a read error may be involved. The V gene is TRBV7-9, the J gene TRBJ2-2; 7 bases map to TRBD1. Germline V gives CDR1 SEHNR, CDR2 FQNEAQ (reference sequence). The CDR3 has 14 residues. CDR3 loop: CASSRQGNSGELFF. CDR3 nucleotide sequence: TGTGCCAGCAGCCGACAGGGTAACAGCGGGGAGCTGTTTTTT.

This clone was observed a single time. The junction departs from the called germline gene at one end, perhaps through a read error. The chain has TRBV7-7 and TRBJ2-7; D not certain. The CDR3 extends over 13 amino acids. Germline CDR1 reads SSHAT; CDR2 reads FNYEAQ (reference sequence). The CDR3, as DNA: TGTGCTAGCAGCCTCGGACGGAACTACGAGCAGTACTTC. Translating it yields CASSLGRNYEQYF.